Below are 9 T cell receptor beta chains sequenced from a single sample in a study of blood T cell repertoires in COVID-19. Measured with immunoSEQ multiplex PCR; TCRdb has only the in-frame clones, and not every one. The table lists 55,000 to 90,000 clones, about 85% of them singletons, with roughly 3.9% in the top ten. Source material: peripheral blood. These receptors all stem from a man in his 70s with active COVID-19.

The chain combines TRBV15 with TRBJ1-2; D might be TRBD1 (5 bases). The ends were cut back, 0 bases at V and 7 bases at J, with 12 bases in the middle. Germline-derived CDR1 and CDR2 are LNHNV and YYDKDF (reference sequence). The CDR3 contains 14 residues. The CDR3 spells CATSRDRGGFGYTF. The CDR3 region has the DNA TGTGCCACCAGCAGAGATCGTGGGGGGTTTGGCTACACCTTC.

As for this clone: The junction departs from germline at one end; a sequencing error may be responsible. Other DNA sequences from this sample encode an identical CDR3 as well. The J gene is TRBJ2-7, the V gene TRBV3-1 (or the pseudogene TRBV3-2); 8 positions agree with TRBD2. This CDR3 region has 14 residues. Germline V CDR1 and CDR2: LGHDT, YNNKEL (reference sequence). In DNA, the CDR3 is TGCGCCAGCAGCCAGCCCGGGACTAGTAGCGAGCAGTACTTC. This gives the protein CASSQPGTSSEQYF.

The chain combines TRBV18 with TRBJ2-7, with D possibly matching TRBD2 (6 bases). CDR3 length equals 14 residues. The V and J ends lost 5 bases and 0 bases respectively, with 11 bases between them. Looked up from germline, CDR1 is KGHSH and CDR2 is LQKENI. This CDR3 reads CASSVRGYSYEQYF. The CDR3 nucleotides read TGTGCCAGCTCAGTGCGGGGATACTCCTACGAGCAGTACTTC.

This clone appeared a few times. The chain employs TRBV24-1 and TRBJ1-5; TRBD1 aligns across 8 bases. Trimming took 4 bases from V and 7 from J; bases not matched to a gene: 8. In germline, CDR1 is KGHDR, CDR2 SFDVKD. The CDR3 contains 15 residues. CDR3 sequence: CATSDPGQGGQPQHF. The CDR3 DNA follows: TGTGCCACCAGTGACCCTGGACAGGGCGGCCAGCCCCAGCATTTT.

The V gene is TRBV28, the J gene TRBJ1-2, with TRBD1 matching over 9 bases. Losses at the gene ends were 5 bases for V and 8 bases for J; bases not matched to a gene: 9. CDR1 is MDHEN and CDR2 is SYDVKM in the germline V gene. CDR3 length equals 14 residues. The chain's CDR3 is CASSPPQGARGYTF. For the CDR3, the DNA is TGTGCCAGCAGTCCCCCACAGGGGGCGCGGGGCTACACCTTC.

With regard to this clone: Mismatch with germline at one junction end may stem from a read error. J is TRBJ2-1 and V is TRBV5-4, with 7 bases lining up with TRBD2. The CDR3 covers 17 residues. The germline V gene has CDR1 SGHNT and CDR2 YYREEE (reference sequence). CDR3 nucleotides: TGTGCCAGCAGCCGGGGGGTGGGGGGGAGATCCTCCAATGAGCAGTTCTTC. Residues: CASSRGVGGRSSNEQFF.

The chain is built from TRBV24-1 and TRBJ2-6; TRBD1 matches at 8 bases. The CDR3 runs to 21 residues. The germline CDR1 and CDR2 sequences are KGHDR and SFDVKD. Trimming took 3 bases from V and 1 from J; bases not matched to a gene: 16. This CDR3 is CATSDPRRDRLFFSGANVLTF. The CDR3 coding sequence is TGTGCCACCAGTGATCCAAGGCGGGACAGGTTGTTTTTTTCTGGGGCCAACGTCCTGACTTTC.

This chain joins TRBV9 and TRBJ2-2; 9 positions agree with TRBD2. V gave up 7 bases and J gave up 4 bases; unmatched junction bases: 5. The CDR3 covers 14 residues. Germline CDR1 and CDR2: SGDLS and YYNGEE. The CDR3, as DNA: TGTGCCAGCGAGCGGGAGGCGGGCACCGGGGAGCTGTTTTTT. Amino acids: CASEREAGTGELFF.

The J gene is TRBJ2-5, the V gene TRBV4-1, with 15 bases lining up with TRBD2. V lost 4 bases and J lost 5; bases outside the gene matches: 17. CDR3 length equals 20 residues. Germline CDR1 and CDR2: MGHRA and YSYEKL. CDR3 nucleotides: TGCGCCAGCAGCCGTAAGATGGGACTAGCGGGAGGTTCGTTCGGGGAGACCCAGTACTTC. It yields the protein CASSRKMGLAGGSFGETQYF.